These 6 T cell receptor beta chains originate from one sample sequenced in a study of T cell responses to AZD1222 COVID-19 vaccine. Clones were sequenced by immunoSEQ multiplex PCR, and TCRdb holds only the in-frame ones, with some missing. The data contain around 120,000 clones, approximately 84% of them seen just once; the ten biggest clones take up 6.5% to 9%. The material was peripheral blood, obtained on day 0 of AZD1222 vaccination. These TCRs come from an adult in good health.

V is TRBV28 and J is TRBJ1-2; the D is unclear. The germline V gene encodes CDR1 MDHEN and CDR2 SYDVKM. CDR3 size: 13 residues. The germline V and J ends were trimmed by 5 bases and 2 bases, with 9 bases remaining between them. In DNA form, the CDR3 reads TGTGCCAGCAGTCCGGGAGAGAACTATGGCTACACCTTC. This translates into CASSPGENYGYTF.

This clone appeared a few times. The genes are TRBV3-1 (or the pseudogene TRBV3-2) and TRBJ2-7; D possibly corresponds to TRBD1 (7 bases). CDR1 and CDR2 from the germline V gene are LGHDT and YNNKEL (reference sequence). Trimming left V 5 bases short and J 7 bases short, with 15 bases between. This CDR3 is built from 13 residues. DNA of the CDR3: TGTGCCAGCAGCGAAACGCAGGGGGGTGAGCAGTACTTC. Translation: CASSETQGGEQYF.

The chain recombines TRBV20-1 with TRBJ1-2; D is unclear. Trimming cost V 6 bases and J 3 bases, with 5 bases left between them. This CDR3 region has 10 residues. Germline V gives CDR1 DFQATT, CDR2 SNEGSKA (reference sequence). CDR3 protein: CSATHYGYTF. CDR3 DNA: TGCAGTGCCACACACTATGGCTACACCTTC.

V usage is TRBV6-4 and J usage is TRBJ1-5, with 10 bases fitting TRBD1. The CDR3 runs 14 residues. J lost 4 bases, V lost 6 bases, and 3 bases had no gene match. The germline gives CDR1 MRHNA, CDR2 SNTAGT. The CDR3 is CASRPDRGNQPQHF. CDR3 coding DNA: TGTGCCAGCAGGCCGGACAGGGGGAATCAGCCCCAGCATTTT.

V usage is TRBV12-3 or TRBV12-4 and J usage is TRBJ2-3, with 8 bases lining up with TRBD2. J gave up 4 bases and V 3 bases, and 0 bases lay outside the gene matches. This CDR3 is built from 13 residues. The CDR3 spells CASSFSGADTQYF. DNA of the CDR3: TGTGCCAGCAGTTTTAGCGGGGCAGATACGCAGTATTTT.

This clone was recorded a few times. This rearrangement joins TRBV7-2 to TRBJ2-5; 8 bases fit TRBD1. The CDR3 has 13 residues. V shed 6 bases and J 2 bases; nucleotides not matched to a gene: 2. Per the germline V gene, CDR1 is SGHTA and CDR2 is FQGNSA. The CDR3 is CASRRTGQETQYF. The DNA for the CDR3 is TGTGCCAGCAGACGGACAGGGCAAGAGACCCAGTACTTC.